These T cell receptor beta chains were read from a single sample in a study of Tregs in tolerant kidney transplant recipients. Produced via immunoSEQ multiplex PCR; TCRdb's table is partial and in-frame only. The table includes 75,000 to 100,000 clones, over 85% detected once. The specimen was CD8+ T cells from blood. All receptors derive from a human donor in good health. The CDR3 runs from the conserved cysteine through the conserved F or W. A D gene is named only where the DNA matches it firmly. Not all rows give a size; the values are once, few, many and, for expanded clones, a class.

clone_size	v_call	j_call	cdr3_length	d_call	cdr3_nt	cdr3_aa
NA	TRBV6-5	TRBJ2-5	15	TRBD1	TGTGCCAGCAGTGGACAGGGATTTAACTGGGAGACCCAGTACTTC	CASSGQGFNWETQYF
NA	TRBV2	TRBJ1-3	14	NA	TGTGCCAAGTTTACAGGGCACTCTGGAAACACCATATATTTT	CAKFTGHSGNTIYF
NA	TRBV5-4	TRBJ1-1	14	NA	TGTGCCAGCAGCTCAGGACAGTGGAACACTGAAGCTTTCTTT	CASSSGQWNTEAFF
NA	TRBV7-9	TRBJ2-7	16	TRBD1	TGTGCCAGCAGCTTAGGAGCGGGACAGGGTCCCTACGAGCAGTACTTC	CASSLGAGQGPYEQYF
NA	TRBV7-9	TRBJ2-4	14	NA	TGTGCCAGCAGCTCCCCTAAAGGAAAAAACATTCAGTACTTC	CASSSPKGKNIQYF
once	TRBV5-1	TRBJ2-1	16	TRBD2	TGCGCCAGCAGCCCCCCCGCGGGAGGGCCTTTGAATGAGCAGTTCTTC	CASSPPAGGPLNEQFF
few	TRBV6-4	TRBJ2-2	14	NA	TGTGCCAGCAGCCTGAAACAGGACACCGGGGAGCTGTTTTTT	CASSLKQDTGELFF
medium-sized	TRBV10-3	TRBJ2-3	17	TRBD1	TGTGCCATCAGCTCTAGGGACAGGGAGATATTCCCAGATACGCAGTATTTT	CAISSRDREIFPDTQYF
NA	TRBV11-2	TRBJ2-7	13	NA	TGTGCCAGCAGCTTTCCGGGGTTTGATGAGCAGTACTTC	CASSFPGFDEQYF
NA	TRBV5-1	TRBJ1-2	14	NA	TGCGCCAGCAGCTTCTTTGGAGGTAACTATGGCTACACCTTC	CASSFFGGNYGYTF
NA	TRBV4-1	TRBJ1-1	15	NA	TGCGCCAGCAGCCATCCGGGGTGGAAGAACACTGAAGCTTTCTTT	CASSHPGWKNTEAFF
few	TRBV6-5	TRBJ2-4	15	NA	TGTGCCAGCAGTTCCACCTACGAGGACAAAAACATTCAGTACTTC	CASSSTYEDKNIQYF
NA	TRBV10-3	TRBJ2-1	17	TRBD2	TGTGCCATCAGTGAGTCGCGGGCTAGCGGCGACTACAATGAGCAGTTCTTC	CAISESRASGDYNEQFF
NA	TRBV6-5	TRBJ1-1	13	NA	TGTGCCAGCCACGGACAGATGAACACTGAAGCTTTCTTT	CASHGQMNTEAFF
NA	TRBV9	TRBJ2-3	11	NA	TGTGCCAGCAGTAGAGGGGGAGATAAGTATTTT	CASSRGGDKYF
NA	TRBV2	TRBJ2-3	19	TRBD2	TGTGCCAGCAGTGAACGAGGGCTAGCGGGGGGTTCGGTAGGAGATACGCAGTATTTT	CASSERGLAGGSVGDTQYF
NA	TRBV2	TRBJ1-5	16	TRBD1	TGTGCCAGCGGAGGCGGCAAGGGACAGTCGAATCAGCCCCAGCATTTT	CASGGGKGQSNQPQHF
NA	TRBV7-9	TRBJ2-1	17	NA	TGTGCCAGCAGCTTGGACGAAGCGGGGACAATTTACAATGAGCAGTTCTTC	CASSLDEAGTIYNEQFF
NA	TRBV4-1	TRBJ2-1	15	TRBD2	TGCGCCAGCAGCCTCGATAGCGGGAGGGTCAGTGAGCAGTTCTTC	CASSLDSGRVSEQFF
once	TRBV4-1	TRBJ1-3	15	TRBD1	TGCGCCAGCAGCCAAGGCGACAGGGGTGGAAACACCATATATTTT	CASSQGDRGGNTIYF
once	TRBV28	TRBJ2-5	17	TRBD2	TGTGCCAGCAGCTTGGTTACTAGCGGGAGTCCGCAAGAGACCCAGTACTTC	CASSLVTSGSPQETQYF
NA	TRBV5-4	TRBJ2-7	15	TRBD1	TGTGCCAGCAGCTCCCTACTTGGACAGGTCTACGAGCAGTACTTC	CASSSLLGQVYEQYF
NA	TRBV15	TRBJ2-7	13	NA	TGTGCCACCAGAAAGACAGGCTCCAACGAGCAGTACTTC	CATRKTGSNEQYF
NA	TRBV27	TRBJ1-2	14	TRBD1	TGTGCCAGCAGTCCCACAGGGGTATACTATGGCTACACCTTC	CASSPTGVYYGYTF
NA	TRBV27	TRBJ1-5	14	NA	TGTGCCAGCAGGCTACAGGGTAGCAATCAGCCCCAGCATTTT	CASRLQGSNQPQHF
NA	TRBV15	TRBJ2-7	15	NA	TGTGCCACCAGCAGAGGGACCGGACGTGCCTACGAGCAGTACTTC	CATSRGTGRAYEQYF
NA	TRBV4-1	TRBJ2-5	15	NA	TGCGCCAGCAGCCAAGACCATGGGGTAGCAGAGACCCAGTACTTC	CASSQDHGVAETQYF
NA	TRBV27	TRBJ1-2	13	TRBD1	TGTGCCAGCAGTCCCGGGACAGGGGTTGGCTACACCTTC	CASSPGTGVGYTF
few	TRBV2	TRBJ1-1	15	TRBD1	TGTGCCAGCAGTGAAAACAGGGGAGTCGTCACTGAAGCTTTCTTT	CASSENRGVVTEAFF
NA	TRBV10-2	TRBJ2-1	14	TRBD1	TGCGCCAGCAGTGAATTTAGGGGGCGGAATGAGCAGTTCTTC	CASSEFRGRNEQFF
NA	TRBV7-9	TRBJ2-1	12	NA	TGTGCGGGAACCAGCTCCTACAATGAGCAGTTCTTC	CAGTSSYNEQFF
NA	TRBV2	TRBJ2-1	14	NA	TGTGCCAGCAAGAGGACAAGCTCCTACAATGAGCAGTTCTTC	CASKRTSSYNEQFF
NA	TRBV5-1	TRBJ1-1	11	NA	TGCGCCAGCAGCTTGGGCACTGAAGCTTTCTTT	CASSLGTEAFF
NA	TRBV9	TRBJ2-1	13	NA	TGTGCCAGCAGGGCAGGTGGGGGTAATGAGCAGTTCTTC	CASRAGGGNEQFF
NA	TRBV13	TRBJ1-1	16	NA	TGTGCCAGCAGCTTAGGAACAGGGACCGGGAACACTGAAGCTTTCTTT	CASSLGTGTGNTEAFF
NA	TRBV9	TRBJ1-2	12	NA	TGTGCCAGCACCAACAAAGGCTATGGCTACACCTTC	CASTNKGYGYTF
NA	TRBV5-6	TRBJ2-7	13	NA	TGTGCCAGCAGCGCCCCGGACTACCACGAGCAGTACTTC	CASSAPDYHEQYF
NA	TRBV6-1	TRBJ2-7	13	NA	TGTGCCAGCAGGGGGGCGACCTTCTACGAGCAGTACTTC	CASRGATFYEQYF
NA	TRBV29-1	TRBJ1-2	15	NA	TGCAGCGTTGAACGGGCAGGGTTAGGAAGCTATGGCTACACCTTC	CSVERAGLGSYGYTF
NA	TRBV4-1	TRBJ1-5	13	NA	TGCGCCAGCAGCCAGGCGCTGGATCAGCCCCAGCATTTT	CASSQALDQPQHF
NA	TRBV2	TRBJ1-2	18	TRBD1	TGTGCCAGCAGTGAAGCGAAGGGACAGGGGGCAGCTAACTATGGCTACACCTTC	CASSEAKGQGAANYGYTF